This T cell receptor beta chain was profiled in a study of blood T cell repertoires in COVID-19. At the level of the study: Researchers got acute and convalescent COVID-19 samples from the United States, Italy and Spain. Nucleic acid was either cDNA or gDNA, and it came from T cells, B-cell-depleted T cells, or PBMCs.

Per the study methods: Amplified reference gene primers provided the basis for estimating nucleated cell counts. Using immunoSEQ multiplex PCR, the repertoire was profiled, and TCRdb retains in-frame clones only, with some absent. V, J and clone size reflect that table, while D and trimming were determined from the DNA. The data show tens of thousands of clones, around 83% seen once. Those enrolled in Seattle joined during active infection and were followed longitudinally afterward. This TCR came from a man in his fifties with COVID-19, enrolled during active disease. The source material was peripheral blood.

The CDR3: CASSLQGASYGYTF. The CDR3 DNA follows: TGCGCCAGCAGCTTGCAGGGGGCCAGCTATGGCTACACCTTC. The gene calls are TRBV5-1 and TRBJ1-2; 8 bases line up with TRBD1. V lost 1 base and J lost 4; bases outside the gene matches: 3. The CDR3 contains 14 residues. The germline V gene has CDR1 SGHRS and CDR2 YFSETQ. The full variable domain, its missing parts supplied by reference TRBV5-1 and TRBJ1-2, is KAGVTQTPRYLIKTRGQQVTLSCSPISGHRSVSWYQQTPGQGLQFLFEYFSETQRNKGNFPGRFSGRQFSNSRSEMNVSTLELGDSALYLCASSLQGASYGYTFGSGTRLTVV.